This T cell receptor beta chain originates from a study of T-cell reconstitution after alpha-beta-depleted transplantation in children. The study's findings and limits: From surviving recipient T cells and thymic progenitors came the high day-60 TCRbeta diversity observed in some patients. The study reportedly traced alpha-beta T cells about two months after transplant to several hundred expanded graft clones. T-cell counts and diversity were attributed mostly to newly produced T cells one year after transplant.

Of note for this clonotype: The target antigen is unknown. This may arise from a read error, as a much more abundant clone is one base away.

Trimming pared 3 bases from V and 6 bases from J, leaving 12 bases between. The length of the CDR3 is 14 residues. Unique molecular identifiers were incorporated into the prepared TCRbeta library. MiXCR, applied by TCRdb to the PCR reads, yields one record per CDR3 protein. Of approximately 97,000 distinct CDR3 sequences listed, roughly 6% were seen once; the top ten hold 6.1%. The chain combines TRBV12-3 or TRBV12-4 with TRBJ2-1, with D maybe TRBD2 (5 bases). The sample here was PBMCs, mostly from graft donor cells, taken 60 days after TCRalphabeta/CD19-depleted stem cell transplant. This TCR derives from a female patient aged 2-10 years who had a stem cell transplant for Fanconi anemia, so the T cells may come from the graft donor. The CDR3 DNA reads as TGTGCCAGCAGTTTTGGACTTAGATCCAATGAGCAGTTCTTC. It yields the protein CASSFGLRSNEQFF.